This T cell receptor beta chain was found in a study of T cells in Graves' hyperthyroidism and ophthalmopathy (dated by TCRdb to the late 2010s). About the full investigation: TCR V-J signatures able to tell the groups apart were searched for in a discovery cohort of 90 to 100 patients, of whom around 42 had Graves' ophthalmopathy and around 57 had stable Graves' hyperthyroidism. An independent validation cohort of under 20 hyperthyroidism patients and approximately 15 patients who later progressed to ophthalmopathy tested prospective prediction of ophthalmopathy. The 95 to 100 discovery patients were randomly divided into training and test sets at a 7:3 ratio. In addition, the study compared T-cell repertoires in thyroid tissue and in blood from about six Graves' hyperthyroidism patients. Once sampling was done, hyperthyroidism patients were given methimazole at a starting dose of 30 mg daily, whereas ophthalmopathy patients were given high-dose intravenous methylprednisolone. TCR Vbeta CDR3 sequencing of 120 to 150 peripheral blood samples (under 45 ophthalmopathy, roughly 74 hyperthyroidism and approximately 17 progressor patients) is reported in the paper.

The TCR beta CDR3 regions were amplified from the RNA transcripts. The TCR CDR3 was subjected to a first round of RT-PCR using the HTBI primer set and the Qiagen OneStep RT-PCR kit. Libraries were constructed in a second round of multiplex PCR, after which size selection and purification were carried out. Libraries were sequenced paired-end with 100 bp reads on an Illumina HiSeq2000. Per the source publication's procedure: SOAPnuke was used to process the raw data, throwing out any read that contained adapters or uncalled bases, had a mean Phred below 15, or lacked an exact constant-primer or identifier match. COPE v1.2.5 was used to merge high-quality paired reads, and clonotypes were defined as unique nucleotide sequences. MiTCR v1.1 was used to align the clonotypes against IMGT TRBV, TRBD and TRBJ reference segments. Analysis was restricted to V-J combinations with a frequency above 0.0001, which covered about 99% of repertoires. The TCS score was defined as F50 (clonal expansion) divided by E x V (chaos), with BLOSUM62-based TCRdist calculated between CDR3 peptides within each V-J. Welch's t-statistics and random forest reduced roughly 540 V-J features to around 14, which were used in a naive Bayes classifier (R e1071). The similarity between thyroid and blood repertoires was quantified using the Morisita-Horn index. The raw public reads went through TCRdb reprocessing: fastp at Q25, MiXCR clone calling, in-frame beta chains kept. Records with the same CDR3 protein are collapsed into one entry carrying the most frequent genes and DNA. For this entry, the V and J calls and clone size follow TCRdb and not the study's own pipeline. Here the sample has 550,000 to 700,000 distinct CDR3 sequences; about half occur a single time. The ten largest clones take up around 17% of the sample.

The CDR3 contains 15 residues, cysteine and phenylalanine counted. Solely the CDR3 DNA is kept, with 45 bases framed from the first base. The germline V gene (reference sequence) provides CDR1 SGHKS and CDR2 YYEKEE. The V end loses 3 bases and the J end loses 2 bases, and a stretch of 12 bases separates them. This clonotype was detected ten times or more. The antigen it recognizes is unknown. No per-base quality is available; no much larger clone lies one base away. Study-wide conclusions, independent of this receptor: Sample size was not statistically predetermined, and blinding of investigators to group allocation was not performed. In validation, the model predicted progression to ophthalmopathy with 65% to 71% sensitivity and about 73% specificity, a median of about 6 months before onset. Blood samples also contained most of the expanded thyroid clonotypes (frequency above 0.001), which suggests that blood repertoires may reflect thyroid immune responses. Ophthalmopathy was separated from stable hyperthyroidism by a 13 V-J signature model, with over 85% sensitivity and roughly 81% specificity obtained in cross-validation and 80%/75% obtained in testing.

The study excluded patients with uncontrolled infections, other autoimmune diseases, pregnancy or lactation. Diagnoses were based on clinical symptoms, serum thyroxine and TRAb, thyroid ultrasound and orbital computed tomography. Total RNA was extracted using Trizol reagent, and RNA quality was assessed on an Agilent 2100 Bioanalyzer. The sequencing input was peripheral blood or thyroid tissue (not recorded which). The receptor chain draws on TRBV5-5 and TRBJ1-5; possibly the D gene is TRBD1, per 5 matching bases. The clonotype originates from an adult woman with Graves' disease, either hyperthyroidism or ophthalmopathy (not recorded which). The nucleotide sequence is given as TGTGCCAGCAGCTGGGACCCCGTGGGCAATCAGCCCCAGCATTTT. It translates as CASSWDPVGNQPQHF.